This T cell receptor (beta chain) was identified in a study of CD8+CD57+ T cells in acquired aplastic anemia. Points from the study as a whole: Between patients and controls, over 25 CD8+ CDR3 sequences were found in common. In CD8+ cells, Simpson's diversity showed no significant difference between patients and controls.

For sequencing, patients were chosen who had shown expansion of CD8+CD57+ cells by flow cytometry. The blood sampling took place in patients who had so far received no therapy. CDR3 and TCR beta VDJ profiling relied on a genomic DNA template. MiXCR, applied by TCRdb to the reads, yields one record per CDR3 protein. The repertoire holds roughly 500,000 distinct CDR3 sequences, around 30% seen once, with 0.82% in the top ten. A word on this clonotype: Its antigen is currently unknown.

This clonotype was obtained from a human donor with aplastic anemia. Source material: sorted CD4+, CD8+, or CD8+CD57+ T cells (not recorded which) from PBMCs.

CDR3 DNA sequence: TGTGCCAGCAGCTTTGGCCTAGCGGGGTACGAGCAGTACTTC. Protein product: CASSFGLAGYEQYF. The V call is TRBV7-6, the J call TRBJ2-7, with 9 bases identical to TRBD2. The trim removed 3 bases at V and 4 bases at J, leaving 4 bases unmatched. Germline CDR1 is SGHVS and CDR2 is FNYEAQ. This CDR3 has 14 residues. Supplemented by reference TRBV7-6 and TRBJ2-7, the full variable domain reads GAGVSQSPRYKVTKRGQDVALRCDPISGHVSLYWYRQALGQGPEFLTYFNYEAQQDKSGLPNDRFSAERPEGSISTLTIQRTEQRDSAMYRCASSFGLAGYEQYFGPGTRLTVT.